This TCR beta chain was captured by sequencing in a study of blood T cell repertoires in COVID-19. The CDR3 totals 13 residues. V was shortened by 2 bases and J by 8 bases, with 12 bases between the two germline ends. Followed over time, Seattle patients had been enrolled while infection was active. Authors' analysis steps: Amplification of reference gene primers was used by the study to estimate nucleated cell counts. Using immunoSEQ multiplex PCR, the repertoire was profiled, and TCRdb retains in-frame clones only, with some absent. Clone size and the V and J calls come from that table; the DNA yielded D and trimming. The data contain roughly 480,000 clones, 89% of them singletons.

Specimen: peripheral blood. This receptor was obtained from a man aged 18 to 35 with COVID-19, enrolled during active disease. The chain combines TRBV12-3 or TRBV12-4 with TRBJ1-2, with a possible D match to TRBD1 (6 bases). The CDR3 here is CASSLSRGRGYTF. CDR3 sequence (DNA): TGTGCCAGCAGTTTAAGCAGGGGAAGGGGCTACACCTTC.